This TCR beta chain stems from a study of cytomegalovirus exposure and HLA in healthy donors. V was clipped by 3 bases and J by 4 bases; unmatched bases: 9. This CDR3 is 15 amino acids long. Germline V gives CDR1 SGHNT, CDR2 YYREEE (reference sequence). Study-wide points: Rare TCR sequences predominated, though certain public TCRs were found in many donors.

The PCR made use of 60 Vbeta and 13 Jbeta primers. TCRdb keeps only in-frame clones here, not all; method: immunoSEQ multiplex PCR. The table includes 130,000 or so clones, about 9.2% detected once. In this sample, this clone turned up a few times. Antigen: not known. This sequence was found in a woman between 35 and 50 years old in good health and CMV-seropositive. The sequencing input was PBMCs. V usage is TRBV5-4 and J usage is TRBJ2-5, with 7 bases identical to TRBD1. CDR3 sequence: CASSSDRSRVETQYF. DNA of the CDR3: TGTGCCAGCAGCTCGGACAGGTCTAGGGTAGAGACCCAGTACTTC.